Below, 27 T cell receptor beta chains from the same sample are listed, as sequenced in a study of control samples from healthy donors and cancer patients. Sequencing was performed with immunoSEQ multiplex PCR; in TCRdb, only in-frame clones are kept and a portion is missing. The data contain tens of thousands of clones, about 85% of them seen just once; the ten biggest clones take up over 13%. Sequencing input: PBMCs. The receptors come from a man between 60 and 75 years old with head and neck cancer.

The chain joins TRBV28 to TRBJ2-1; unclear D gene. Trimming took off 4 bases at V and 6 bases at J, with 16 bases between the two ends. The CDR3 covers 15 residues. Germline loops: CDR1 MDHEN, CDR2 SYDVKM. The DNA of the CDR3 is TGTGCCAGCAGTTCCCGATGGACCCAGCGCAATGAGCAGTTCTTC. This encodes CASSSRWTQRNEQFF.

The chain has TRBV5-6 and TRBJ2-7; maybe TRBD2 (6 bases). V lost 0 bases, J lost 1 base, and 20 bases lay in between. The CDR3 length is 18 residues. CDR1 and CDR2 (germline): SGHDT, YYEEEE. CDR3 coding DNA: TGTGCCAGCAGCTTGGCCATCGGCCTGACGGGAGAGTCCTACGAGCAGTACTTC. The encoded protein is CASSLAIGLTGESYEQYF.

The chain employs TRBV6-2 or TRBV6-3 and TRBJ2-3, with 7 bases lining up with TRBD2. The V gene end was trimmed by 5 bases and the J gene end by 1 base; junction bases not matched to a gene: 9. Germline CDR1 reads MNHEY; CDR2 reads SVGEGT. The CDR3 sequence is 16 residues long. CDR3 DNA: TGTGCCAGCAGTACGACTCTAGCGGACGGCACAGATACGCAGTATTTT. Translated: CASSTTLADGTDTQYF.

The V and J genes are TRBV30 and TRBJ1-4, with 8 bases aligning to TRBD1. The CDR3 sequence is 16 residues long. Trimming cost V 0 bases and J 10 bases; bases outside gene matches: 13. Germline values: CDR1 GTSNPN, CDR2 SVGIG (reference sequence). CDR3 in DNA: TGTGCCTGGAGTGTACGATTAGGACAGGGTGGCGGAAAACTGTTTTTT. Its translation is CAWSVRLGQGGGKLFF. Based on the CDR3 plus reference TRBV30 and TRBJ1-4, the full variable domain is SQTIHQWPATLVQPVGSPLSLECTVEGTSNPNLYWYRQAAGRGLQLLFYSVGIGQISSEVPQNLSASRPQDRQFILSSKKLLLSDSGFYLCAWSVRLGQGGGKLFFGSGTQLSVL.

The V call is TRBV6-5, the J call TRBJ1-2; D remains ambiguous. This CDR3 is built from 13 residues. Trimming removed 3 bases at V and 4 bases at J, with 9 bases between. CDR1 MNHEY and CDR2 SVGAGI come from the germline V gene. This chain's CDR3 is CASSYEATYGYTF. CDR3 in DNA: TGTGCCAGCAGTTATGAGGCAACCTATGGCTACACCTTC.

The chain is built from TRBV11-2 and TRBJ1-5; the D gene is possibly TRBD1 (6 bases). The ends were cut back, 1 base at V and 5 bases at J, with 9 bases in the middle. The CDR3 sequence is 14 residues long. CDR1 is SGHAT, CDR2 FQNNGV, per germline. The CDR3 sequence: CASSLGGGYQPQHF. The CDR3 nucleotides are TGTGCCAGCAGCTTAGGAGGGGGTTATCAGCCCCAGCATTTT. Supplemented by reference TRBV11-2 and TRBJ1-5, the full variable domain reads EAGVAQSPRYKIIEKRQSVAFWCNPISGHATLYWYQQILGQGPKLLIQFQNNGVVDDSQLPKDRFSAERLKGVDSTLKIQPAKLEDSAVYLCASSLGGGYQPQHFGDGTRLSIL.

V gene TRBV7-2 combines with J gene TRBJ1-1, with D perhaps matching TRBD1 (5 bases). Looked up from germline, CDR1 is SGHTA and CDR2 is FQGNSA. V was pared by 6 bases and J by 1 base, with 12 bases between. The CDR3 has 14 residues. The CDR3 DNA reads as TGTGCCAGCAGGCCCGACAGACAGAACACTGAAGCTTTCTTT. Translated, it gives CASRPDRQNTEAFF.

This chain joins TRBV3-1 (or the pseudogene TRBV3-2) and TRBJ1-5, with TRBD1 as a possible D gene (5 bases). This CDR3 has 16 amino acids. Per the germline V gene, CDR1 is LGHDT and CDR2 is YNNKEL (reference sequence). The V end was cut by 3 bases, the J end by 1 base, with 13 bases between. CDR3 residues: CASSQWGGESNQPQHF. In nucleotides, the CDR3 is TGTGCCAGCAGCCAGTGGGGCGGGGAAAGCAATCAGCCCCAGCATTTT.

The rearrangement uses TRBV7-9 and TRBJ2-5; 9 nucleotides line up with TRBD1. CDR1 is SEHNR and CDR2 is FQNEAQ in the germline V gene (reference sequence). The CDR3 contains 19 residues. J was trimmed by 0 bases and V by 2 bases; bases with no gene match: 13. CDR3 DNA sequence: TGTGCCAGCAGCTTAAAGGACAGGGGCGCCATTCCGGACCAAGAGACCCAGTACTTC. Translating gives CASSLKDRGAIPDQETQYF. Full variable domain (remainder filled in from reference TRBV7-9 and TRBJ2-5): DTGVSQNPRHKITKRGQNVTFRCDPISEHNRLYWYRQTLGQGPEFLTYFQNEAQLEKSRLLSDRFSAERPKGSFSTLEIQRTEQGDSAMYLCASSLKDRGAIPDQETQYFGPGTRLLVL.

The gene calls are TRBV11-2 and TRBJ2-1; D ambiguous. Germline assignment: CDR1 SGHAT and CDR2 FQNNGV. This CDR3 has 14 residues. Trimming cost V 2 bases and J 5 bases, with 10 bases left between them. The CDR3 sequence: CASSLSSGNNEQFF. Written as DNA, the CDR3 is TGTGCCAGCAGCTTAAGTTCCGGCAACAATGAGCAGTTCTTC. The whole variable domain, filled in from reference TRBV11-2 and TRBJ2-1, reads EAGVAQSPRYKIIEKRQSVAFWCNPISGHATLYWYQQILGQGPKLLIQFQNNGVVDDSQLPKDRFSAERLKGVDSTLKIQPAKLEDSAVYLCASSLSSGNNEQFFGPGTRLTVL.

CDR3 coding DNA: TGTGCCAGCAGTCATGGAAACACCATATATTTT. As protein: CASSHGNTIYF. V gene TRBV6-2 or TRBV6-3 combines with J gene TRBJ1-3; D is undetermined. The CDR3 covers 11 residues. Between the trimmed V and J ends, which lost 5 bases and 3 bases, there was a span of 2 bases. Germline V gene lookup returns CDR1 MNHEY and CDR2 SVGEGT.

The CDR3 DNA sequence: TGTGCCAGTAGTAGAACTAGCGGGTCGAACACCGGGGAGCTGTTTTTT. This codes for CASSRTSGSNTGELFF. The chain carries TRBV19 and TRBJ2-2; 9 bases fit TRBD2. Germline V gene sequence: CDR1 LNHDA, CDR2 SQIVND (reference sequence). This CDR3 has 16 amino acids. V lost 4 bases to trimming and J lost 0 bases; unmatched junction nucleotides: 3.

V is TRBV28 and J is TRBJ1-6, with TRBD1 matching over 10 bases. Germline values: CDR1 MDHEN, CDR2 SYDVKM. J gave up 3 bases and V 3 bases, and 2 bases lay outside the gene matches. This CDR3 contains 16 residues. This CDR3 is CASSLGTGVYNSPLHF. Written as DNA, the CDR3 is TGTGCCAGCAGTTTGGGGACAGGGGTCTATAATTCACCCCTCCACTTT.

The CDR3 DNA reads as TGTGCCAGCAGCTTAGGTCCAGGGCGGGGGGGCACAGATACGCAGTATTTT. Protein: CASSLGPGRGGTDTQYF. This sequence joins TRBV7-2 and TRBJ2-3; 8 bases are a match to TRBD2. The length of the CDR3 is 17 residues. J gave up 1 base and V 1 base, and 7 bases lay outside the gene matches. From germline, CDR1 is SGHTA and CDR2 FQGNSA.

V usage is TRBV7-9 and J usage is TRBJ2-3, with D possibly TRBD2 on 5 matching bases. The CDR3 runs to 13 residues. Looked up from germline, CDR1 is SEHNR and CDR2 is FQNEAQ (reference sequence). Trimming took off 3 bases at V and 6 bases at J, with 10 bases between the two ends. CDR3 residues: CASSFVGGDTQYF. In DNA form, the CDR3 reads TGTGCCAGCAGCTTTGTCGGCGGGGATACGCAGTATTTT.

The rearrangement uses TRBV12-5 and TRBJ2-3; D is perhaps TRBD2 (6 bases). CDR3 size: 14 residues. V lost 6 bases, J lost 2 bases, and 12 bases lay in between. Germline CDR1 LGHNT, CDR2 FRNRAP. Here the CDR3 DNA reads TGTGCTAGTGGGCTGACTAGTAACACAGATACGCAGTATTTT. It codes for CASGLTSNTDTQYF.

This chain uses TRBV7-9 with TRBJ1-2, with TRBD1 matching over 8 bases. Germline CDR1 is SEHNR and CDR2 is FQNEAQ (reference sequence). Germline trimming cut 2 bases from V and 8 bases from J; bases unmatched to any gene: 7. This CDR3 comprises 14 residues. The CDR3: CASSLQGAFGGYTF. CDR3 nucleotide sequence: TGTGCCAGCAGCTTACAGGGGGCCTTTGGGGGCTACACCTTC.

The J gene is TRBJ1-6, the V gene TRBV18, with TRBD1 as a possible D gene (5 bases). The length of the CDR3 is 13 residues. V lost 5 bases and J 8 bases, leaving 10 bases between the germline ends. From germline, CDR1 is KGHSH and CDR2 LQKENI. The CDR3 DNA reads TGTGCCAGCTCAGAGGACACAGATTCACCCCTCCACTTT. It is translated as CASSEDTDSPLHF.

The gene calls are TRBV6-5 and TRBJ2-5; D gene ambiguous. Germline lookup yields CDR1 MNHEY and CDR2 SVGAGI. V gave up 8 bases and J gave up 1 base, with 14 bases separating them. This CDR3 region has 14 residues. DNA for the CDR3: TGTGCCAGCCGACCCTTGAACGGCCAAGAGACCCAGTACTTC. Amino acid sequence: CASRPLNGQETQYF.

The chain has TRBV5-1 and TRBJ1-1, with D unresolved. The CDR3 is 14 residues long. The V end was cut by 4 bases, the J end by 5 bases, with 15 bases between. Germline CDR1 is SGHRS and CDR2 is YFSETQ. The CDR3 loop is CASSPRSGGTEAFF. For the CDR3, the DNA is TGCGCCAGCAGCCCGAGAAGCGGAGGTACTGAAGCTTTCTTT. Filled out from reference TRBV5-1 and TRBJ1-1, the complete variable domain reads KAGVTQTPRYLIKTRGQQVTLSCSPISGHRSVSWYQQTPGQGLQFLFEYFSETQRNKGNFPGRFSGRQFSNSRSEMNVSTLELGDSALYLCASSPRSGGTEAFFGQGTRLTVV.

The V call is TRBV29-1, the J call TRBJ2-2, with 7 bases that match TRBD1. From germline, CDR1 is SQVTM and CDR2 ANQGSEA. CDR3 length equals 14 residues. The ends lost 5 bases at V and 4 bases at J; junction bases unmatched: 7. The CDR3 is CSVSGQVATGELFF. The DNA of the CDR3 is TGCAGCGTTTCTGGACAGGTGGCCACCGGGGAGCTGTTTTTT.

The chain is built from TRBV7-6 and TRBJ2-2; 11 nucleotides match TRBD1. The ends lost 5 bases at V and 5 bases at J; junction bases unmatched: 7. Germline V gene sequence: CDR1 SGHVS, CDR2 FNYEAQ. The CDR3 is made up of 16 amino acids. CDR3 sequence: CASSRGQGANTGELFF. In DNA form, the CDR3 reads TGTGCCAGCAGCCGCGGACAGGGGGCTAATACCGGGGAGCTGTTTTTT.

The V call is TRBV6-2 or TRBV6-3, the J call TRBJ2-1, with D possibly matching TRBD2 (6 bases). Germline V gene data show CDR1 as MNHEY and CDR2 as SVGEGT. The CDR3 has 15 amino acids. V gave up 2 bases and J gave up 1 base, with 9 bases separating them. CDR3 protein: CASSYAGNSYNEQFF. In DNA, the CDR3 is TGTGCCAGCAGTTACGCGGGGAATTCCTACAATGAGCAGTTCTTC.

The V call is TRBV6-5, the J call TRBJ1-1, with D tentatively TRBD1 (5 bases). With 2 bases removed from V and 4 bases from J, the gap between germline ends came to 11 bases. The CDR3 sequence is 14 residues long. Germline CDR1 reads MNHEY; CDR2 reads SVGAGI. The CDR3 region is CASSYAAGRTEAFF. CDR3 sequence (DNA): TGTGCCAGCAGTTACGCTGCAGGGCGCACTGAAGCTTTCTTT.

This CDR3 reads CASSFAVNTEAFF. The CDR3 DNA follows: TGTGCCAGCAGCTTCGCGGTGAACACTGAAGCTTTCTTT. The chain couples TRBV7-3 to TRBJ1-1; no clear D gene. Trimming removed 3 bases from V and 0 bases from J, with 5 bases in between. CDR3 size: 13 residues. CDR1 and CDR2 (germline): SGHTA, FQGTGA. Supplemented by reference TRBV7-3 and TRBJ1-1, the full variable domain reads GAGVSQTPSNKVTEKGKYVELRCDPISGHTALYWYRQSLGQGPEFLIYFQGTGAADDSGLPNDRFFAVRPEGSVSTLKIQRTERGDSAVYLCASSFAVNTEAFFGQGTRLTVV.

The chain is built from TRBV5-1 and TRBJ1-2; TRBD1 matches 9 bases. CDR1 and CDR2 from the germline V gene are SGHRS and YFSETQ. The CDR3 contains 14 residues. The V and J ends lost 3 bases and 4 bases, in that order; junction bases with no gene match: 4. CDR3 amino acids: CASSSSTGGYGYTF. The CDR3, as DNA: TGCGCCAGCAGCTCTTCGACAGGGGGCTATGGCTACACCTTC. Complete variable domain (other parts from reference TRBV5-1 and TRBJ1-2): KAGVTQTPRYLIKTRGQQVTLSCSPISGHRSVSWYQQTPGQGLQFLFEYFSETQRNKGNFPGRFSGRQFSNSRSEMNVSTLELGDSALYLCASSSSTGGYGYTFGSGTRLTVV.

This clone was recorded only once. V and J are TRBV6-4 and TRBJ2-1; TRBD2 is a possible D gene (6 bases). The CDR3 spans 15 residues. The germline V gene has CDR1 MRHNA and CDR2 SNTAGT. V was shortened by 5 bases and J by 0 bases, with 11 bases between the two germline ends. This CDR3 is CASSPVAASYNEQFF. CDR3 nucleotide sequence: TGTGCCAGCAGTCCAGTAGCGGCCTCCTACAATGAGCAGTTCTTC.